The rows below give T cell receptor beta chains drawn from one sample of a study of beta chain features in type 1 diabetes. TCRdb's copy holds only in-frame clones and misses some; the assay was immunoSEQ multiplex PCR. This table holds about 140,000 clones, 10% found once. Sequenced: naive CD4+ T cells from blood. The source is a man younger than 35 in good health. CDR3s include the opening cysteine and the closing phenylalanine or tryptophan. The D gene is left open where the match is weak. A row's size may be missing; if present it is once, few, many or a size class.

d_call	v_call	clone_size	j_call	cdr3_aa	cdr3_nt
TRBD1	TRBV15	few	TRBJ1-5	CATSRGQGGHQPQHF	TGTGCCACCAGCAGGGGACAGGGGGGGCATCAGCCCCAGCATTTT
-	TRBV6-1	-	TRBJ1-2	CASSEVMTSNYGYTF	TGTGCCAGCAGTGAAGTGATGACATCTAACTATGGCTACACCTTC
TRBD2	TRBV7-3	many	TRBJ2-5	CASSQNGLAAQETQYF	TGTGCCAGCAGCCAGAACGGACTAGCGGCCCAAGAGACCCAGTACTTC
-	TRBV4-2	-	TRBJ2-7	CASSQTRRLTYEQYF	TGTGCCAGCAGCCAGACAAGACGGTTAACCTACGAGCAGTACTTC
TRBD2	TRBV18	-	TRBJ2-3	CASSYLAGVTDTQYF	TGTGCCAGCTCATATTTAGCGGGGGTCACAGATACGCAGTATTTT
-	TRBV6-1	-	TRBJ1-5	CASSEAGGINQPQHF	TGTGCCAGCAGTGAAGCTGGGGGGATCAATCAGCCCCAGCATTTT
TRBD1	TRBV6-4	-	TRBJ2-3	CASRTGTGLGAQYF	TGTGCCAGCAGAACCGGGACAGGCCTAGGGGCGCAGTATTTT
TRBD1	TRBV7-2	few	TRBJ2-5	CASRERPGTGETQYF	TGTGCCAGCAGAGAAAGACCCGGGACAGGGGAGACCCAGTACTTC
TRBD1	TRBV4-3	-	TRBJ1-2	CASSQWTGIDYGYTF	TGCGCCAGCAGCCAGTGGACAGGAATCGACTATGGCTACACCTTC
-	TRBV6-6	few	TRBJ2-3	CASSYSGSTDTQYF	TGTGCCAGCAGTTACTCCGGTAGCACAGATACGCAGTATTTT
TRBD1	TRBV18	few	TRBJ1-3	CASSLNRDSGNTIYF	TGTGCCAGCTCACTAAACCGGGACAGTGGAAACACCATATATTTT
TRBD1	TRBV2	-	TRBJ1-5	CASRGTGLDQPQHF	TGTGCCAGCAGGGGGACAGGGCTTGACCAGCCCCAGCATTTT
TRBD2	TRBV5-1	many	TRBJ2-7	CASSLEGLAHEQYF	TGCGCCAGCAGCTTGGAGGGACTAGCGCACGAGCAGTACTTC
TRBD1	TRBV9	few	TRBJ1-2	CASSRPTGDGYTF	TGTGCCAGCAGTAGACCCACAGGGGATGGCTACACCTTC
TRBD1	TRBV27	-	TRBJ1-1	CASSLVGDRYYTEAFF	TGTGCCAGCAGTTTAGTGGGGGACAGGTACTACACTGAAGCTTTCTTT
TRBD1	TRBV11-2	-	TRBJ1-1	CASRQTGGSTEAFF	TGTGCCAGCAGGCAAACAGGGGGGAGCACTGAAGCTTTCTTT
TRBD1	TRBV6-5	-	TRBJ2-5	CASSTGQGETQYF	TGTGCCAGCAGTACTGGACAGGGGGAGACCCAGTACTTC